A selection of T cell receptor beta chains follows, all from one sample in a study of blood T cell repertoires in COVID-19. Sequencing was performed with immunoSEQ multiplex PCR; in TCRdb, only in-frame clones are kept and a portion is missing. The sample has tens of thousands of clones, approximately 88% seen once; the top ten hold roughly a third. Sample: peripheral blood. The origin of the receptors is a woman older than 75 with active or convalescent COVID-19. Both conserved end residues are part of each CDR3. The D gene is left open where the match is weak. Clone size is not always given. Where it is, it says once, few, many or a class for expanded clones.

clone_size,j_call,v_call,d_call,cdr3_nt,cdr3_aa
NA,TRBJ2-7,TRBV6-5,TRBD2,TGTGCCAGCAGCCCGACTAGCAGGGCGCCCTACGAGCAGTACTTC,CASSPTSRAPYEQYF
once,TRBJ1-2,TRBV7-2,TRBD1,TGTGCCAGCAGCTTAGAAGACAGGGCGTATGGCTACACCTTC,CASSLEDRAYGYTF
NA,TRBJ2-5,TRBV4-1,TRBD1,TGCGCCAGCAGCCCTGACAGGGCGCCCGAGACCCAGTACTTC,CASSPDRAPETQYF
NA,TRBJ1-4,TRBV9,TRBD1,TGTGCCAGCAGCGTAGGGACAGGGGGCTATGGTGAAAAACTGTTTTTT,CASSVGTGGYGEKLFF
NA,TRBJ2-1,TRBV11-1,TRBD2,TGTGCCAGCAGCCGCTCAATTAGGACTAGCGGGGATGAGCAGTTCTTC,CASSRSIRTSGDEQFF
NA,TRBJ2-5,TRBV3-1/TRBV3-2,TRBD2,TGTGCCAGCAGCTCTCTAGCGGGGGGTGAGACCCAGTACTTC,CASSSLAGGETQYF
few,TRBJ1-6,TRBV2,NA,TGTGCCAGCAGCTTCCAGGGAGGGCGGTCTAATTCACCCCTCCACTTT,CASSFQGGRSNSPLHF
few,TRBJ1-3,TRBV5-6,NA,TGTGCCAGCAGATTGAGGGGGTCTGGAAACACCATATATTTT,CASRLRGSGNTIYF
NA,TRBJ2-1,TRBV5-6,TRBD1,TGTGCCAGCAGCTTGGTGTCAGGGGGCAATGAGCAGTTCTTC,CASSLVSGGNEQFF
NA,TRBJ2-5,TRBV10-3,TRBD2,TGTGCCGCCCTGGGTGTCTTAGCGGGAGAAGAGACCCAGTACTTC,CAALGVLAGEETQYF
NA,TRBJ1-3,TRBV11-3,NA,TGTGCCAGCAGCGATTCACGGGGAAACACCATATATTTT,CASSDSRGNTIYF
NA,TRBJ2-7,TRBV7-9,NA,TGTGCCAGCAGCTTGGGAGGAGGGGCCTACGAGCAGTACTTC,CASSLGGGAYEQYF
NA,TRBJ1-4,TRBV19,NA,TGTGCCACTCGGCGGGCCTCAACTAATGAAAAACTGTTTTTT,CATRRASTNEKLFF
once,TRBJ1-4,TRBV28,NA,TGTGCCAGCAGTTTAGGAGGCCTGCCACAAACCGTGGATGAAAAACTGTTTTTT,CASSLGGLPQTVDEKLFF
NA,TRBJ2-2,TRBV6-2/TRBV6-3,NA,TGTGCCAGCAGTTACGGTCAACAGGGTATTGCCGGGGAGCTGTTTTTT,CASSYGQQGIAGELFF
NA,TRBJ1-4,TRBV5-1,TRBD1,TGCGCCAGCAAGCCATCCCGGGACAGGGGCAGGCTTGAAAAACTGTTTTTT,CASKPSRDRGRLEKLFF
NA,TRBJ2-5,TRBV15,NA,TGTGCCACCAGCAGAGATCGGGTAGCTTGGGAGACCCAGTACTTC,CATSRDRVAWETQYF
NA,TRBJ2-7,TRBV5-4,TRBD1,TGTGCCAGCAGCCCTACCCCCCAAACCGGGACAGGTTACGAGCAGTACTTC,CASSPTPQTGTGYEQYF
NA,TRBJ1-4,TRBV4-3,TRBD1,TGCGCCAGCAGCCCATCACAGGGGGCTTTCGAAAAACTGTTTTTT,CASSPSQGAFEKLFF
NA,TRBJ2-2,TRBV19,TRBD1,TGTGCCAGTAGTATCTGGGGGGCAGGGGGCCACGGGGAGCTGTTTTTT,CASSIWGAGGHGELFF
NA,TRBJ2-7,TRBV2,NA,TGTGCCAGCAGTCCTATTTGGTCAGGGCGTAACGAGCAGTACTTC,CASSPIWSGRNEQYF
NA,TRBJ2-7,TRBV4-2,TRBD2,TGTGCCAGCAGCCAAGGGGTAGCGGGAGGGGTTCCCTACGAGCAGTACTTC,CASSQGVAGGVPYEQYF
NA,TRBJ1-2,TRBV2,NA,TGTGCCAGCAGTTGGTTTCCCGGGTCCTCTTATCGAGGCTACACCTTC,CASSWFPGSSYRGYTF
NA,TRBJ2-4,TRBV4-1,TRBD1,TGCGCCAGCAGCCAAACCCCTGGACAGGGTGGCAAAAACATTCAGTACTTC,CASSQTPGQGGKNIQYF
NA,TRBJ1-3,TRBV19,NA,TGTGCCAGTAGTAGACGACAGGACTCTGGAAACACCATATATTTT,CASSRRQDSGNTIYF
NA,TRBJ1-1,TRBV19,TRBD1,TGTGCCAGTAGTAGAAGGGACAGGGGAGCGAACACTGAAGCTTTCTTT,CASSRRDRGANTEAFF
NA,TRBJ2-5,TRBV5-1,TRBD2,TGCGCCAGCAGCTTGGGCGGGAGAGAGACCCAGTACTTC,CASSLGGRETQYF
NA,TRBJ1-2,TRBV4-1,NA,TGCGCCAGCAGCCAAGTCGTACAGGGCTATGGCTACACCTTC,CASSQVVQGYGYTF
NA,TRBJ2-1,TRBV18,NA,TGTGCCAGCTCACCCATCCTAGGAAACCCTCTTTACAATGAGCAGTTCTTC,CASSPILGNPLYNEQFF
NA,TRBJ2-1,TRBV23-1,NA,TGCGCCAGCAGCCAAGGACATAACGATGGCTATGAGCAGTTCTTC,CASSQGHNDGYEQFF
NA,TRBJ1-3,TRBV11-2,NA,TGTGCCAGCAGCTTGGCCGACTCCGGGGGAAACACCATATATTTT,CASSLADSGGNTIYF
NA,TRBJ2-2,TRBV5-1,NA,TGCGCCAGTGAAGCGGGACATATGAACACCGGGGAGCTGTTTTTT,CASEAGHMNTGELFF
few,TRBJ2-5,TRBV7-2,TRBD2,TGTGCCAGCAGCCAAGGGAGCGGGGGCGTCCAAGAGACCCAGTACTTC,CASSQGSGGVQETQYF
NA,TRBJ2-1,TRBV3-1/TRBV3-2,TRBD2,TGTGCCAGCAGCCTCGGACTAGCGGGAGACGAGTTCTTC,CASSLGLAGDEFF
NA,TRBJ1-5,TRBV19,NA,TGTGCCAGTAAAGTCGGCAGGGATCAGCCCCAGCATTTT,CASKVGRDQPQHF
NA,TRBJ1-5,TRBV19,TRBD1,TGTGCCAGTAGTATGAGAGGGACAGGGGCCAATCAGCCCCAGCATTTT,CASSMRGTGANQPQHF
NA,TRBJ1-3,TRBV6-2/TRBV6-3,NA,TGTGCCAGCAGTTGGGTACAGACCTCTGGAAACACCATATATTTT,CASSWVQTSGNTIYF
once,TRBJ1-2,TRBV19,TRBD1,TGTGCCAGTAGTATAGACCCGGGACAGCCCTATGGCTACACCTTC,CASSIDPGQPYGYTF
NA,TRBJ1-4,TRBV4-2,NA,TGTGCCAGCAGCCAACCCCTGAGGGCAACTAATGAAAAACTGTTTTTT,CASSQPLRATNEKLFF
NA,TRBJ1-1,TRBV21-1,NA,TGTGCCAGCAGCAGGGACAGTAACACTGAAGCTTTCTTT,CASSRDSNTEAFF
NA,TRBJ2-1,TRBV5-5,TRBD2,TGTGCCAGCAGCTTTGGGGCGGGAGGCCCACGGGAGCAGTTCTTC,CASSFGAGGPREQFF
NA,TRBJ2-3,TRBV2,TRBD1,TGTGCCAGCGTCGCGGACAGGGACACAGATACGCAGTATTTT,CASVADRDTDTQYF
few,TRBJ2-1,TRBV24-1,TRBD1,TGTGCCACCAGTGATCGCGGACAGGGTCACAATGAGCAGTTCTTC,CATSDRGQGHNEQFF
few,TRBJ2-1,TRBV10-2,NA,TGCGCCAGCAGTGAGTCGTTAGCGCCCGTTAGGCGGCAGTTCTTC,CASSESLAPVRRQFF
NA,TRBJ2-3,TRBV9,TRBD1,TGTGCCAGCAGCGCGGACAGGGCAGATACGCAGTATTTT,CASSADRADTQYF
NA,TRBJ2-5,TRBV12-3/TRBV12-4,NA,TGTGCCAGCAGTTTCAGGCAGGGAGAGACCCAGTACTTC,CASSFRQGETQYF
once,TRBJ2-3,TRBV10-3,TRBD2,TGTGCCATCAGTGCCGCAGGCGGACTAGCGGTCACAGATACGCAGTATTTT,CAISAAGGLAVTDTQYF
NA,TRBJ1-6,TRBV7-2,NA,TGTGCCAGCAGCCCCATCATCTGGACGGGGTCACCCCTCCACTTT,CASSPIIWTGSPLHF
NA,TRBJ2-7,TRBV20-1,NA,TGCAGTGCTACTGGGGGCCACGAGCAGTACTTC,CSATGGHEQYF
once,TRBJ2-3,TRBV2,NA,TGTGCCAGCAGTGGGACTGGAAGCACAGATACGCAGTATTTT,CASSGTGSTDTQYF
NA,TRBJ2-7,TRBV13,NA,TGTGCCAGCAGACTTGCAGGGTACCACGAGCAGTACTTC,CASRLAGYHEQYF
NA,TRBJ2-3,TRBV6-1,NA,TGTGCCAGCAGCGAAAGCCGGGGAGTCGGCACAGATACGCAGTATTTT,CASSESRGVGTDTQYF
NA,TRBJ2-2,TRBV5-1,TRBD2,TGCGCCAGCAGCTTTAGCGGGAGTTCGACCGGGGAGCTGTTTTTT,CASSFSGSSTGELFF
NA,TRBJ1-4,TRBV7-8,NA,TGTGCCAGCAGCTTGGACCCGGGATGGGAAAAACTGTTTTTT,CASSLDPGWEKLFF
NA,TRBJ1-2,TRBV29-1,TRBD1,TGCAGCGCGGGGACAGACGAAGTGGGCTACACCTTC,CSAGTDEVGYTF
NA,TRBJ1-1,TRBV6-2/TRBV6-3,NA,TGTGCCAGCAGTTACTCGAAGTTTCAGGGGCAGGACACTGAAGCTTTCTTT,CASSYSKFQGQDTEAFF
NA,TRBJ2-2,TRBV29-1,NA,TGCAGCGTTGAACAGGGGTTCAACACCGGGGAGCTGTTTTTT,CSVEQGFNTGELFF
NA,TRBJ2-3,TRBV24-1,NA,TGTGCCACCAGTGATAACAGGGTAGAGGATACGCAGTATTTT,CATSDNRVEDTQYF
NA,TRBJ2-1,TRBV4-3,TRBD2,TGCGCCAGCAGCCAGGCTAGTAGCGGGGGGTTTCTTCCGTTCTTC,CASSQASSGGFLPFF